There are many counts of the clone carrying this T cell receptor (beta chain). The CDR3 length is 13 residues. V lost 3 bases to trimming and J lost 3 bases, with 9 bases between them. Germline CDR1 and CDR2: SEHNR and FQNEAQ (reference sequence). This sample is drawn from a study of T-cell reconstitution after alpha-beta-depleted transplantation in children. Preparing the TCRbeta library involved the use of unique molecular identifiers. TCRdb processed the PCR reads anew with MiXCR; each CDR3 protein has one entry. This table holds roughly 670,000 distinct CDR3 sequences, about an eighth found once. Sequencing was performed on PBMCs, taken before TCRalphabeta/CD19-depleted stem cell transplant. This chain links TRBV7-9 with TRBJ2-7, with D perhaps TRBD2 (6 bases). The origin of this receptor is a girl aged 2 to 9 with congenital amegakaryocytic thrombocytopenia, due to receive a stem cell transplant. CDR3 protein: CASSFGTLYEQYF. The DNA for the CDR3 is TGTGCCAGCAGCTTCGGGACTCTCTACGAGCAGTACTTC.